These 6 T cell receptor beta chains were all obtained from the same sample, sequenced in a study of T-cell reconstitution after alpha-beta-depleted transplantation in children. As it was prepared, the TCRbeta library received unique molecular identifiers. One entry per CDR3 protein, called by TCRdb with MiXCR from the PCR reads. The sample shows 540,000 or so distinct CDR3 sequences, 23% of them seen only once. This specimen was PBMCs, mostly from graft donor cells, taken 360 days after TCRalphabeta/CD19-depleted stem cell transplant. These receptors came from a boy less than two years old who had a stem cell transplant for acute myeloid leukemia, so the T cells may come from the graft donor.

This clonotype occurred many times. The chain carries TRBV4-3 and TRBJ2-7; D is perhaps TRBD1 or TRBD2 (5 bases each). The germline CDR1 and CDR2 sequences are LGHNA and YSLEER. This CDR3 region has 18 residues. Deletions cut 0 bases from V and 6 bases from J, with 24 bases between. CDR3 nucleotides: TGCGCCAGCAGCCAAGAATTCCGGGACCTCCTTAGGCCTGGCGAGCAGTACTTC. Translation: CASSQEFRDLLRPGEQYF.

This clonotype was seen repeatedly, ten times or more. The chain employs TRBV12-3 or TRBV12-4 and TRBJ1-1; possibly TRBD1 for D (5 bases). The V and J ends lost 2 bases and 4 bases respectively, with 14 bases between them. The CDR3 totals 15 residues. The CDR3 spells CASSLNGARGTEAFF. CDR3 nucleotides: TGTGCCAGCAGTTTAAATGGCGCGAGGGGCACTGAAGCTTTCTTT.

This rearrangement joins TRBV28 to TRBJ2-3; TRBD1 might be the D (5 bases). CDR3 length equals 15 residues. V was cut by 1 base and J by 4 bases, with 12 bases left in between. Germline V lookup: CDR1 MDHEN, CDR2 SYDVKM. CDR3 residues: CASSLSRVGSDTQYF. The DNA for the CDR3 is TGTGCCAGCAGTTTATCCAGGGTAGGCTCAGATACGCAGTATTTT. Together with reference TRBV28 and TRBJ2-3, the CDR3 gives the full variable domain: DVKVTQSSRYLVKRTGEKVFLECVQDMDHENMFWYRQDPGLGLRLIYFSYDVKMKEKGDIPEGYSVSREKKERFSLILESASTNQTSMYLCASSLSRVGSDTQYFGPGTRLTVL.

This clonotype turned up a few times. The chain has TRBV28 and TRBJ1-5; TRBD1 might be the D (5 bases). Germline V gene sequence: CDR1 MDHEN, CDR2 SYDVKM. CDR3 length: 15 residues. V lost 3 bases and J 4 bases, leaving 13 bases between the germline ends. The CDR3 region has the DNA TGTGCCAGCAGTTTTTTTCAGGGAGGGAATCAGCCCCAGCATTTT. Protein: CASSFFQGGNQPQHF.

This clonotype was found many times. The chain combines TRBV20-1 with TRBJ1-1; D remains ambiguous. Trimming took 2 bases from V and 4 from J, leaving 11 bases between them. The CDR3 runs to 13 residues. CDR1 is DFQATT and CDR2 is SNEGSKA in the germline V gene (reference sequence). CDR3 sequence (DNA): TGCAGTGCTAGACACCGGGTTCGCACTGAAGCTTTCTTT. The encoded protein is CSARHRVRTEAFF.

This clonotype occurred once. CDR3 DNA: TGCGCCAGCAGAGGGGACTTTAACACTGAAGCTTTCTTT. This codes for CASRGDFNTEAFF. The rearrangement links TRBV10-2 to TRBJ1-1, with D perhaps TRBD1 (5 bases). The CDR3 is 13 residues long. Germline V gene lookup returns CDR1 WSHSY and CDR2 SAAADI. Trimming took 6 bases from V and 2 from J, leaving 10 bases between them.